One and the same sample provided the 14 T cell receptor beta chains below, sequenced in a study of cytomegalovirus exposure and HLA in healthy donors. PCR used 60 Vbeta primers and 13 Jbeta primers. Using immunoSEQ multiplex PCR, the repertoire was profiled, and TCRdb retains in-frame clones only, with some absent. The sample lists some 150,000 clones, around three quarters occurring once. Sequencing was performed on PBMCs. The receptors originated from a woman younger than 45 in good health and CMV-seropositive.

This clone was detected only once. The genes are TRBV13 and TRBJ2-7, with TRBD1 identical over 11 bases. In germline, CDR1 is PRHDT, CDR2 FYEKMQ (reference sequence). CDR3 length: 15 residues. J gave up 3 bases and V 5 bases, and 6 bases lay outside the gene matches. The CDR3 DNA reads as TGTGCCAGCAGCCCTCGGGACAGGGGGTTCTACGAGCAGTACTTC. Protein: CASSPRDRGFYEQYF.

V usage is TRBV2 and J usage is TRBJ2-7, with TRBD1 matching over 7 bases. The V and J ends lost 2 bases and 0 bases, in that order; junction bases with no gene match: 4. The CDR3 is made up of 15 amino acids. CDR1 and CDR2 from the germline V gene are SNHLY and FYNNEI. This chain's CDR3 is CASSERAGGSYEQYF. The CDR3 DNA is TGTGCCAGCAGTGAACGGGCAGGGGGCTCCTACGAGCAGTACTTC. The complete variable domain, with remaining parts taken from reference TRBV2 and TRBJ2-7, reads EPEVTQTPSHQVTQMGQEVILRCVPISNHLYFYWYRQILGQKVEFLVSFYNNEISEKSEIFDDQFSVERPDGSNFTLKIRSTKLEDSAMYFCASSERAGGSYEQYFGPGTRLTVT.

The chain combines TRBV30 with TRBJ2-3, with 13 bases matching TRBD2. J gave up 3 bases and V 1 base, and 7 bases lay outside the gene matches. The CDR3 totals 17 residues. CDR1 and CDR2 (germline): GTSNPN, SVGIG (reference sequence). The CDR3 spells CAWSEGLAGVFTDTQYF. The CDR3 DNA is TGTGCCTGGAGTGAAGGACTAGCGGGAGTGTTTACAGATACGCAGTATTTT.

This clone has a handful of counts. The chain carries TRBV12-5 and TRBJ2-3, with TRBD2 matching 10 bases. This CDR3 contains 14 residues. With V trimmed by 5 bases and J by 6 bases, 5 bases remained unmatched. Germline lookup yields CDR1 LGHNT and CDR2 FRNRAP. DNA of the CDR3: TGTGCTAGTGGTCTAGGGGGACTAGCGGATACGCAGTATTTT. Its translation: CASGLGGLADTQYF.

The gene calls are TRBV27 and TRBJ2-7, with TRBD2 identical over 11 bases. The length of the CDR3 is 19 residues. Trimming cost V 5 bases and J 1 base; bases outside gene matches: 16. Germline V gene data show CDR1 as MNHEY and CDR2 as SMNVEV (reference sequence). The CDR3 region is CASSIKLAGAVRRSYEQYF. The DNA for the CDR3 is TGTGCCAGCAGTATAAAACTAGCGGGAGCGGTTCGTCGATCCTACGAGCAGTACTTC.

The V and J genes are TRBV18 and TRBJ2-3; D possibly corresponds to TRBD2 (5 bases). Germline V gene lookup returns CDR1 KGHSH and CDR2 LQKENI. This CDR3 comprises 13 residues. Trimming cost V 3 bases and J 10 bases, with 14 bases left between them. The CDR3 here is CASSPGSVKAQYF. The CDR3 region has the DNA TGTGCCAGCTCACCGGGTAGCGTTAAGGCGCAGTATTTT.

DNA of the CDR3: TGTGCCAGCAGCTTGGGGCAGGGGAACAATGAGCAGTTCTTC. Translated, it gives CASSLGQGNNEQFF. The chain recombines TRBV5-4 with TRBJ2-1; D is perhaps TRBD1 (6 bases). V was shortened by 0 bases and J by 5 bases, with 9 bases between the two germline ends. Germline V gene sequence: CDR1 SGHNT, CDR2 YYREEE (reference sequence). The CDR3 is made up of 14 amino acids. Full variable domain (outside the CDR3, taken from reference TRBV5-4 and TRBJ2-1): ETGVTQSPTHLIKTRGQQVTLRCSSQSGHNTVSWYQQALGQGPQFIFQYYREEENGRGNFPPRFSGLQFPNYSSELNVNALELDDSALYLCASSLGQGNNEQFFGPGTRLTVL.

The chain uses TRBV6-5 and TRBJ2-7; 12 nucleotides match TRBD2. Germline V gene lookup returns CDR1 MNHEY and CDR2 SVGAGI. The CDR3 totals 15 residues. Germline trimming cut 6 bases from V and 1 base from J; bases unmatched to any gene: 4. CDR3 sequence (DNA): TGTGCCAGCAGAGCGACTAGCGGGGGTTCCTACGAGCAGTACTTC. The encoded protein is CASRATSGGSYEQYF.

This chain links TRBV9 with TRBJ1-1, with D tentatively TRBD1 (5 bases). This CDR3 spans 14 amino acids. The V gene lost 3 bases and the J gene lost 0 bases, with 9 bases spanning the gap. Germline assignment: CDR1 SGDLS and CDR2 YYNGEE. CDR3 loop: CASSDRPMNTEAFF. The CDR3 nucleotides are TGTGCCAGCAGCGACAGGCCTATGAACACTGAAGCTTTCTTT. Full variable domain (rest looked up from reference TRBV9 and TRBJ1-1): DSGVTQTPKHLITATGQRVTLRCSPRSGDLSVYWYQQSLDQGLQFLIQYYNGEERAKGNILERFSAQQFPDLHSELNLSSLELGDSALYFCASSDRPMNTEAFFGQGTRLTVV.

Only one count was recorded for this clone. This chain joins TRBV4-1 and TRBJ1-3; 9 bases align to TRBD1. V dropped 5 bases and J dropped 7; count of bases not matched to a gene: 9. The CDR3 extends over 15 amino acids. CDR1 is MGHRA, CDR2 YSYEKL, per germline. CDR3 DNA sequence: TGCGCCAGCAGCATGGGACAGGGCGTTTTTAACACCATATATTTT. Its translation: CASSMGQGVFNTIYF.

V is TRBV5-4 and J is TRBJ1-2; D may be TRBD1 (6 bases). Trimming removed 3 bases at V and 3 bases at J, with 12 bases between. Germline V CDR1 and CDR2: SGHNT, YYREEE (reference sequence). The CDR3 runs to 14 residues. The CDR3 spells CASSYRVGDYGYTF. CDR3 nucleotides: TGTGCCAGCAGCTACAGGGTTGGGGACTATGGCTACACCTTC.

This clone was observed a few times. This chain links TRBV5-6 with TRBJ2-1, with D perhaps matching TRBD1 (5 bases). This CDR3 is built from 16 residues. Deletions cut 0 bases from V and 0 bases from J, with 10 bases between. Germline CDR1 and CDR2: SGHDT and YYEEEE. This CDR3 reads CASSLVRADSYNEQFF. CDR3 DNA sequence: TGTGCCAGCAGCTTGGTCAGGGCCGACTCCTACAATGAGCAGTTCTTC.

Only one count was recorded for this clone. The CDR3 sequence is CAWTHEGTGDLEAFF. CDR3 coding DNA: TGTGCCTGGACTCACGAGGGGACAGGAGACCTTGAAGCTTTCTTT. The chain joins TRBV30 to TRBJ1-1; the match to TRBD1 covers 8 bases. The length of the CDR3 is 15 residues. V was clipped by 4 bases and J by 7 bases; unmatched bases: 14. CDR1 is GTSNPN and CDR2 is SVGIG in the germline V gene (reference sequence).

The chain carries TRBV19 and TRBJ1-3; perhaps TRBD1 as D (6 bases). V was pared by 5 bases and J by 7 bases, with 12 bases between. Germline V gives CDR1 LNHDA, CDR2 SQIVND (reference sequence). The CDR3 covers 13 residues. CDR3 loop: CASSPTGRNTIYF. The CDR3 coding sequence is TGTGCCAGTAGTCCGACAGGAAGGAACACCATATATTTT.